These T cell receptor beta chains were read from a single sample in a study of siplizumab effects on memory and regulatory T cells. Produced via immunoSEQ multiplex PCR; TCRdb's table is partial and in-frame only. Among about 110,000 clones, about 93% were seen once, and the ten largest hold 0.32%. Sequenced material: CD4+ T cells sorted from blood. The receptors come from a human donor in good health. Each CDR3 is given with its conserved first and last residue. D genes are given only for firm matches. Rows may omit the clone size; those that give it use once, few, many or a size class.

.	TRBV30	TRBD2	TRBJ2-5	CAWNPSGGPGSQYF	TGTGCCTGGAACCCTAGCGGGGGTCCCGGGTCCCAGTACTTC
.	TRBV13	.	TRBJ2-1	CASSRGSGGEQFF	TGTGCCAGCAGCCGGGGTTCTGGCGGTGAGCAGTTCTTC
.	TRBV9	.	TRBJ2-1	CASSSSSVGFIQFF	TGTGCCAGCAGCTCATCGTCAGTGGGCTTTATTCAGTTCTTC
.	TRBV6-1	.	TRBJ1-2	CATQDPYYGYTF	TGTGCCACCCAGGACCCTTACTATGGCTACACCTTC
.	TRBV7-9	.	TRBJ2-1	CASSTQGSSYNEQFF	TGTGCCAGCAGCACACAGGGTAGCTCCTACAATGAGCAGTTCTTC
.	TRBV5-5	TRBD1	TRBJ2-7	CASSFTGQGYEQYF	TGTGCCAGCAGCTTTACGGGACAGGGGTACGAGCAGTACTTC
.	TRBV5-1	TRBD1	TRBJ2-3	CASSKGQITDTQYF	TGCGCCAGCAGCAAGGGACAGATCACAGATACGCAGTATTTT
.	TRBV2	.	TRBJ1-2	CASSESHWKGGYTF	TGTGCCAGCAGTGAGTCACATTGGAAAGGTGGCTACACCTTC
.	TRBV14	TRBD2	TRBJ2-5	CASSRLAGGQETQYF	TGTGCCAGCAGCCGACTAGCGGGGGGGCAAGAGACCCAGTACTTC
.	TRBV18	.	TRBJ1-2	CASSPRTRQAANYGYTF	TGTGCCAGCTCACCACGGACCCGACAGGCCGCTAACTATGGCTACACCTTC
.	TRBV18	TRBD1	TRBJ1-2	CASSPRQGLAGYTF	TGTGCCAGCTCACCGCGACAGGGGTTGGCTGGCTACACCTTC
.	TRBV18	.	TRBJ2-3	CASSRQATDTQYF	TGTGCCAGCTCCCGACAGGCGACAGATACGCAGTATTTT
.	TRBV5-4	TRBD2	TRBJ2-3	CASSVGAGGSTDTQYF	TGTGCCAGCAGCGTGGGAGCGGGGGGCAGCACAGATACGCAGTATTTT
.	TRBV6-5	TRBD2	TRBJ2-6	CASTLTGGGANVLTF	TGTGCCAGCACACTCACGGGGGGTGGGGCCAACGTCCTGACTTTC
.	TRBV9	TRBD2	TRBJ2-5	CASSGGTLGSGGYQETQYF	TGTGCCAGCAGCGGAGGGACCCTGGGTAGCGGGGGGTACCAAGAGACCCAGTACTTC
.	TRBV19	.	TRBJ1-4	CASKANEKLFF	TGTGCCAGTAAGGCTAATGAAAAACTGTTTTTT
few	TRBV19	.	TRBJ1-1	CASTPQVPNTEAFF	TGTGCCAGTACCCCACAGGTGCCGAACACTGAAGCTTTCTTT
.	TRBV9	TRBD2	TRBJ2-2	CASRGTSGPGELFF	TGTGCCAGCAGGGGGACTAGCGGTCCCGGGGAGCTGTTTTTT
.	TRBV7-2	.	TRBJ2-3	CASSPGERRGGDTQYF	TGTGCCAGCAGCCCGGGGGAGCGTCGCGGAGGAGATACGCAGTATTTT
.	TRBV7-2	TRBD2	TRBJ2-5	CASSLAGGSWETQYF	TGTGCCAGCAGCTTAGCTGGCGGGAGCTGGGAGACCCAGTACTTC
.	TRBV5-1	TRBD1	TRBJ2-7	CASSPDRGLENEQYF	TGCGCCAGCAGCCCGGACAGGGGTCTTGAAAACGAGCAGTACTTC
.	TRBV6-1	.	TRBJ2-7	CASSGANPSRDNYF	TGTGCCAGCAGTGGTGCAAACCCCTCCCGGGACAACTACTTC
.	TRBV11-2	.	TRBJ1-6	CASSQPGGPRNSPLHF	TGTGCCAGCAGCCAACCCGGGGGACCCAGAAATTCACCCCTCCACTTT
.	TRBV5-1	.	TRBJ1-5	CASSPDQGNQPQHF	TGCGCCAGCAGCCCCGATCAAGGCAATCAGCCCCAGCATTTT
.	TRBV5-1	.	TRBJ2-1	CASSLATSSNEQFF	TGCGCCAGCAGCTTGGCAACTAGCAGCAATGAGCAGTTCTTC
.	TRBV6-5	TRBD1	TRBJ1-6	CASEPTGGNSPLHF	TGTGCCAGCGAACCTACAGGGGGAAATTCACCCCTCCACTTT
.	TRBV20-1	.	TRBJ2-7	CSARVVTRDYF	TGCAGTGCTAGAGTAGTAACACGGGATTACTTC
.	TRBV12-2	.	TRBJ2-7	CASRLQKGVVHEQYF	TGTGCAAGTCGCCTGCAGAAAGGGGTGGTTCACGAGCAGTACTTC
once	TRBV27	TRBD1	TRBJ2-3	CASTTPRTGLPDTQYF	TGTGCCAGCACGACACCGCGGACAGGGTTACCAGATACGCAGTATTTT
.	TRBV7-2	TRBD2	TRBJ2-1	CASSSGLAAYNEQFF	TGTGCCAGCAGCTCAGGACTAGCGGCCTACAATGAGCAGTTCTTC
.	TRBV6-1	TRBD2	TRBJ2-7	CASTGQRDGLEQYF	TGTGCCAGCACTGGCCAGCGGGACGGTTTGGAGCAGTACTTC
.	TRBV2	.	TRBJ2-7	CASIQGYEQYF	TGTGCCAGCATTCAGGGTTACGAGCAGTACTTC
once	TRBV7-3	.	TRBJ1-1	CASSLRAGLNTEAFF	TGTGCCAGCAGCTTAAGGGCAGGGCTAAACACTGAAGCTTTCTTT
.	TRBV4-1	.	TRBJ1-1	CASSPSKGNTEAFF	TGCGCCAGCAGCCCGTCCAAGGGGAACACTGAAGCTTTCTTT
.	TRBV7-6	TRBD2	TRBJ2-3	CASSGLAADTQYF	TGTGCCAGCAGCGGACTAGCGGCAGATACGCAGTATTTT
.	TRBV7-6	.	TRBJ2-5	CASSLGPAPLETQYF	TGTGCCAGCAGCTTAGGCCCGGCACCCCTAGAGACCCAGTACTTC
.	TRBV5-8	.	TRBJ2-3	CASSPYSSADTQYF	TGTGCCAGCAGCCCCTATTCTAGCGCAGATACGCAGTATTTT
.	TRBV6-5	.	TRBJ1-1	CASSYGPNTEAFF	TGTGCCAGCAGTTACGGGCCGAACACTGAAGCTTTCTTT
.	TRBV6-1	.	TRBJ1-4	CASSGQGSYEKLFF	TGTGCCAGCAGTGGGCAGGGGAGTTATGAAAAACTGTTTTTT
.	TRBV21-1	.	TRBJ1-6	CASSRHCSYNSPLHF	TGTGCCAGCAGCCGACACTGCTCCTATAATTCACCCCTCCACTTT
.	TRBV6-5	.	TRBJ1-4	CASSYWPTGEKLFF	TGTGCCAGCAGTTACTGGCCTACGGGGGAAAAACTGTTTTTT
.	TRBV6-5	.	TRBJ2-5	CASSTLLAGGETQYF	TGTGCCAGCAGTACCCTTTTGGCGGGCGGGGAGACCCAGTACTTC
.	TRBV12-5	TRBD1	TRBJ2-7	CASGPRQGIHEQYF	TGTGCTAGTGGTCCTCGACAGGGTATCCACGAGCAGTACTTC
.	TRBV6-5	.	TRBJ1-5	CASSYNSNQPQHF	TGTGCCAGCAGTTACAATAGCAATCAGCCCCAGCATTTT
.	TRBV5-1	TRBD2	TRBJ2-5	CASSLVAGGPETQYF	TGCGCCAGCAGCTTGGTAGCGGGGGGGCCGGAGACCCAGTACTTC
.	TRBV5-4	.	TRBJ1-1	CASSLSGASAGRFF	TGTGCCAGCAGCTTGTCAGGCGCTTCGGCAGGGCGATTCTTT
.	TRBV4-1	.	TRBJ2-7	CASSQSGDEQYF	TGCGCCAGCAGCCAATCCGGGGACGAGCAGTACTTC
.	TRBV21-1	.	TRBJ2-2	CASSKGKNRRGELFF	TGTGCCAGCAGCAAAGGAAAAAATAGGCGCGGGGAGCTGTTTTTT
.	TRBV6-5	TRBD2	TRBJ2-5	CASSNQGLVETQYF	TGTGCCAGCAGTAACCAGGGACTAGTCGAGACCCAGTACTTC
.	TRBV9	.	TRBJ1-5	CASSVRLNQPQHF	TGTGCCAGCAGCGTAAGGCTAAATCAGCCCCAGCATTTT
.	TRBV4-3	.	TRBJ2-1	CASSRRTLPGYNEQFF	TGCGCCAGCAGCCGACGGACACTCCCTGGCTACAATGAGCAGTTCTTC
.	TRBV6-6	.	TRBJ2-1	CASSESNEQFF	TGTGCCAGCAGCGAAAGCAATGAGCAGTTCTTC
.	TRBV2	TRBD1	TRBJ1-6	CASSPTRDRGPPLHF	TGTGCCAGCAGTCCTACCCGGGACAGGGGCCCACCCCTCCACTTT
.	TRBV30	.	TRBJ2-5	CAWSGTGREQYF	TGTGCCTGGAGCGGGACCGGGAGAGAGCAGTACTTC
.	TRBV10-3	TRBD1	TRBJ1-5	CAISDARDRGSNQPQHF	TGTGCCATCAGTGATGCACGGGACAGGGGTAGCAATCAGCCCCAGCATTTT
once	TRBV9	TRBD2	TRBJ2-7	CASSLTSGGSEQYF	TGTGCCAGCAGCCTGACTAGCGGGGGGAGCGAGCAGTACTTC
.	TRBV25-1	TRBD1	TRBJ1-1	CASRDTGGRTEAFF	TGTGCCAGCAGGGATACAGGGGGCCGGACTGAAGCTTTCTTT
.	TRBV10-3	.	TRBJ1-5	CASHGTLSNQPQHF	TGTGCCAGCCACGGGACACTTAGCAATCAGCCCCAGCATTTT
.	TRBV18	.	TRBJ1-1	CASSSGVKTEAFF	TGTGCCAGCTCATCAGGGGTTAAAACTGAAGCTTTCTTT